This T cell receptor (beta chain) was found in a study of CD8+ T cells in alopecia areata (dated by TCRdb to between 2017 and 2018). A note on the overall study: Treated patients were enrolled in an open-label pilot trial of oral tofacitinib at 5 to 10 mg twice daily for moderate-to-severe alopecia areata. RNA was obtained with the PAXgene miRNA kit for fixed scalp, the miRNeasy kit for PBMCs, and the RNeasy kit for mouse skin. immunoSEQ multiplex PCR using 35 Vbeta forward primers and 13 Jbeta reverse primers was used to amplify TCRbeta CDR3 regions. Biopsies were taken from tofacitinib-treated patients at baseline and at 4 and 24 weeks of treatment, and a later scalp biopsy was taken in several of the tofacitinib-treated patients. Clonality in the scalp was compared among normal scalp (n=4), patchy alopecia areata scalp (n=8), and alopecia totalis/universalis scalp (n=8). Scalp tissue and sorted CD4+ and CD8+ peripheral blood T cells from patchy and totalis/universalis alopecia areata patients and from healthy controls were covered by human TCRbeta sequencing. The study used high-throughput TCRbeta sequencing to examine T cell clonal expansion in alopecia areata, in both the C3H/HeJ mouse model and human patients. Tofacitinib was given for 6 to 18 months, followed by 6 months of follow-up off drug to assess delayed response and recurrence. Results and caveats for the whole study, not just this receptor: Compared with mice, TCR sequences shared between patients were less clear, possibly partly because of HLA diversity across the patient population. Compared with normal scalp, lesional scalp had higher clonality and more expanded CD8+ clones, particularly in alopecia totalis/universalis, a pattern that suggests antigenic drive. Scalp TCR repertoire analysis is complicated because resident alphabeta T cells in normal human skin are also sequenced, whereas mouse skin is dominated by gammadelta T cells.

In its sample, this clone was seen a few times. Its antigen specificity is not known. The sample holds no much larger clone one base away, and base qualities are not on file. CDR1 and CDR2 are drawn from the germline V gene: SQVTM, ANQGSEA. V loses 5 bases at its end and J loses 0 bases; junction bases beyond the gene matches: 9. Spanning cysteine to phenylalanine, the CDR3 consists of 15 amino acids. The read is trimmed to its CDR3 DNA, 45 bases read in frame from base 1. Peripheral blood and lesional scalp punch biopsies were obtained from patients with alopecia areata. PBMCs were isolated by density centrifugation and stained for CD3, CD4 and CD8, and CD4+ and CD8+ T cells were sorted on a FACSAria. The method behind the library was the immunoSEQ multiplex PCR assay. For TCR sequencing, RNA was extracted from every sample and reverse transcribed into cDNA to serve as template. First-strand cDNA was synthesized with SuperScript III using a 2:1 mix of oligo-dT and random hexamers. A synthetic immune receptor repertoire was used to assess amplification bias, and residual bias was removed computationally. Processing in the source paper ran as follows. Raw reads were preprocessed to remove errors, and CDR3 was defined according to IMGT conventions as the region from the conserved cysteine to phenylalanine. To get clonality, Shannon entropy was normalized by log2 of the number of productive unique TCRs and the result was subtracted from 1. Scalp TCRbeta sequences were cross-referenced with sorted blood CD4 and CD8 repertoires so that the CD4 or CD8 identity of scalp clones could be inferred. TCRdb took over this immuneACCESS table, retaining in-frame rearrangements with V and J assigned. Such tables are incomplete; in checked studies, under half of the missing clones stem from an unresolved V gene, and the remainder is unexplained. Clonal size and the V and J genes are those of that table, whereas D and trimming came from the DNA. For this sample there are about 120,000 clones; under 40% appear just once. 2.5% to 3.5% of the sample belongs to the ten largest clones.

The sequence links TRBV29-1 to TRBJ2-5; 7 junctional bases match TRBD2. The receptor comes from a human donor with alopecia areata. Sequencing input: CD4+ T cells sorted from blood. The CDR3 reads as follows: CSVSLLGGYQETQYF. The DNA sequence follows: TGCAGCGTTTCCCTCCTGGGAGGGTACCAAGAGACCCAGTACTTC.